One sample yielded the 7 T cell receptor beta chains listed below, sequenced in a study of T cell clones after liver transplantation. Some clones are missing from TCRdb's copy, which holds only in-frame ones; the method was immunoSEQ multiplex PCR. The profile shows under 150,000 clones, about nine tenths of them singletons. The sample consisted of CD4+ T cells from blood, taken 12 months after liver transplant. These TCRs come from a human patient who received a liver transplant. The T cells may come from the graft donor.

Here the CDR3 DNA reads TGTGCCAGCAGCTTAGGGGACAGGGGCTCATACGAGCAGTACTTC. This sequence encodes CASSLGDRGSYEQYF. The chain recombines TRBV7-9 with TRBJ2-7; 10 bases match TRBD1. Germline CDR1 SEHNR, CDR2 FQNEAQ (reference sequence). V trimming: 1 base; J trimming: 4 bases; junction bases outside the gene matches: 4. The CDR3 length is 15 residues.

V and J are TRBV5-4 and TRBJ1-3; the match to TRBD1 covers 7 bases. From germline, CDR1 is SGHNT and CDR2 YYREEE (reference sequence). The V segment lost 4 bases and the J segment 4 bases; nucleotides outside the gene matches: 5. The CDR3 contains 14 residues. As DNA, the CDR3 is TGTGCCAGCAGCGAAGGGGGCCAAGGAAACACCATATATTTT. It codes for CASSEGGQGNTIYF.

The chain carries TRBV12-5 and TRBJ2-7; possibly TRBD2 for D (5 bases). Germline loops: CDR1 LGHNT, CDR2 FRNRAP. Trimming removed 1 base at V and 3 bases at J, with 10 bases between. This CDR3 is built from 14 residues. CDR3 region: CASGLGSGIYEQYF. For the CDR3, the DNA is TGTGCTAGTGGTTTGGGTTCGGGGATCTACGAGCAGTACTTC.

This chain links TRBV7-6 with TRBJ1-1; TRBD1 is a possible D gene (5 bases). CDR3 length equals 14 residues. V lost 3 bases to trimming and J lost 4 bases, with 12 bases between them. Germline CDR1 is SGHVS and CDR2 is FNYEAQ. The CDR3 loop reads CASSLGGFVTEAFF. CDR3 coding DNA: TGTGCCAGCAGCTTGGGGGGGTTTGTCACTGAAGCTTTCTTT.

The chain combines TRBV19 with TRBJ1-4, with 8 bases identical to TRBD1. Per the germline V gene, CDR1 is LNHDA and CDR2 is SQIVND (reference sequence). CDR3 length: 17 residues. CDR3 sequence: CAPPGQEALATNEKLFF. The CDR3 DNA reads TGTGCTCCCCCGGGACAGGAGGCTCTTGCAACTAATGAAAAACTGTTTTTT.

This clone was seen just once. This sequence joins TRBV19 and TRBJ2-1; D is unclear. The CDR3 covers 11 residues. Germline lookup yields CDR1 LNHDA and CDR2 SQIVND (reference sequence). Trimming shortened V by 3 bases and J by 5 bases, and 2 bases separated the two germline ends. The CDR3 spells CASSIDNEQFF. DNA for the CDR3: TGTGCCAGTAGTATCGACAATGAGCAGTTCTTC.

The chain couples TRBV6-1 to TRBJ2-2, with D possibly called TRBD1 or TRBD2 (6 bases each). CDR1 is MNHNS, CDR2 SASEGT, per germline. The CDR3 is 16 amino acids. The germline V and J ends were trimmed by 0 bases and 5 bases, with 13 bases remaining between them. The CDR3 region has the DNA TGTGCCAGCAGTGAAGCCCCTCGGGGGCTTACCGGGGAGCTGTTTTTT. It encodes CASSEAPRGLTGELFF.